This T cell receptor beta chain was sequenced for a study of spatial heterogeneity in lung cancer. Study information: There were consistently more beta-chain sequences detected than alpha-chain sequences.

Time point meaning: sample taken at primary tumor resection. Frozen PBMC, nontumor lung or tumor provided whole RNA, which was sequenced unsorted. This clonotype was recorded at least ten times. Antigen: not known. Regarding the study as a whole: Nonsynonymous mutation counts, ubiquitous and regional, were tracked by the respective counts of ubiquitous and regional expanded TCRs. Tumoral mutation counts were tracked by counts of expanded intratumoral alpha and beta TCRs.

CDR1 SGHRS and CDR2 YFSETQ come from the germline V gene. Trimming removed 4 bases from V and 5 bases from J, with 15 bases in between. The CDR3 sequence is 15 residues long. TCRdb analysed the 5' RACE reads with MiXCR anew, one entry per CDR3 protein. Here the sample spans 1,500 or so distinct CDR3 sequences, around 9.3% being singletons. This specimen was lung tumor tissue, taken at surgery. The chain links TRBV5-1 to TRBJ2-2, with D perhaps matching TRBD1 (7 bases). The clonotype was recovered from a male donor with early-stage non-small cell lung cancer. The CDR3 sequence: CASSLWTGGTGELFF. In DNA form, the CDR3 reads TGCGCCAGCAGCCTATGGACAGGAGGGACCGGGGAGCTGTTTTTT.